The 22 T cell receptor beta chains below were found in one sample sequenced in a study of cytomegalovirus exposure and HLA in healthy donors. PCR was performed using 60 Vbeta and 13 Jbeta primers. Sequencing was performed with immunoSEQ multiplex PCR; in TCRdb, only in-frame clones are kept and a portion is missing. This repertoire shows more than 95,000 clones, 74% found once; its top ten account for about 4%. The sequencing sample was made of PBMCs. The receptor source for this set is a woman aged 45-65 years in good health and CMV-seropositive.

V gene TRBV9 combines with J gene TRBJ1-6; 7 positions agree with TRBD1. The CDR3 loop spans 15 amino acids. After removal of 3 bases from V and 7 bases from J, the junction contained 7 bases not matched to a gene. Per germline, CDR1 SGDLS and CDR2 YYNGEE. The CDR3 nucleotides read TGTGCCAGCAGCGCCGGGGCCAGGGGGAATTCACCCCTCCACTTT. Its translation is CASSAGARGNSPLHF.

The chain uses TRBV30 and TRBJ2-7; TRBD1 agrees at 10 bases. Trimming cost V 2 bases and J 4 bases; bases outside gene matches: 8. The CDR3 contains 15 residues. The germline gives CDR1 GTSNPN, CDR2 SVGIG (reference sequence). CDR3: CAWSLPWTGGYEQYF. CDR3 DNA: TGTGCCTGGAGTCTCCCTTGGACAGGGGGTTACGAGCAGTACTTC. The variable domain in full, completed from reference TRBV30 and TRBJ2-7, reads SQTIHQWPATLVQPVGSPLSLECTVEGTSNPNLYWYRQAAGRGLQLLFYSVGIGQISSEVPQNLSASRPQDRQFILSSKKLLLSDSGFYLCAWSLPWTGGYEQYFGPGTRLTVT.

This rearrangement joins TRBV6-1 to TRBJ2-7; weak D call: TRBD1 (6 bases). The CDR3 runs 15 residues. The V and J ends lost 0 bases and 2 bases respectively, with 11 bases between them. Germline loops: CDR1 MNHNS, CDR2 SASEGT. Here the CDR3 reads CASSEAPDSPYEQYF. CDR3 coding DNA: TGTGCCAGCAGTGAAGCCCCGGACAGTCCCTACGAGCAGTACTTC.

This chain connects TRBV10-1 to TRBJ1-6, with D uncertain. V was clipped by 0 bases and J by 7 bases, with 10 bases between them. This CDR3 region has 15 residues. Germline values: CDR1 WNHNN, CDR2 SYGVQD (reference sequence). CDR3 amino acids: CASSESAGKNSPLHF. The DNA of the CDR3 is TGCGCCAGCAGTGAGTCTGCAGGAAAAAATTCACCCCTCCACTTT.

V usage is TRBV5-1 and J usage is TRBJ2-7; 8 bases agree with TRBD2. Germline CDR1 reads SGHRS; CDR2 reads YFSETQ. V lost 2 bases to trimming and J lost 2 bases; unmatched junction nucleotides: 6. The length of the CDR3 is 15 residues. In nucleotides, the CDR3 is TGCGCCAGCAGCTTACTAGCGGTGGCCACCTACGAGCAGTACTTC. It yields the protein CASSLLAVATYEQYF.

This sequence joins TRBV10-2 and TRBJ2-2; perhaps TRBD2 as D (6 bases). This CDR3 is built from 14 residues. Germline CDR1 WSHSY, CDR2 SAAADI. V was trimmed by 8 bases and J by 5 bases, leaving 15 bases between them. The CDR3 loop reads CASQIGGGTGELFF. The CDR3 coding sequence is TGCGCCAGCCAGATCGGGGGAGGAACCGGGGAGCTGTTTTTT.

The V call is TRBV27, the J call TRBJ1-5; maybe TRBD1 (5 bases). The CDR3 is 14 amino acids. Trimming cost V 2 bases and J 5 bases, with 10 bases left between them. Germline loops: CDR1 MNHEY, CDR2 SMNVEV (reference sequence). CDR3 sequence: CASSLAGLDQPQHF. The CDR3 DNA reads TGTGCCAGCAGTTTAGCAGGGCTGGATCAGCCCCAGCATTTT.

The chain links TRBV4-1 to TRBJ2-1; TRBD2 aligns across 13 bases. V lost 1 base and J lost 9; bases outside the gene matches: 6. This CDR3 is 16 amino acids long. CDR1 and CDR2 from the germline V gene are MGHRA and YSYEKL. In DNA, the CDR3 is TGCGCCAGCAGCCAAGTCGCACTAGCGGGGGGGCCTGAGCAGTTCTTC. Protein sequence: CASSQVALAGGPEQFF.

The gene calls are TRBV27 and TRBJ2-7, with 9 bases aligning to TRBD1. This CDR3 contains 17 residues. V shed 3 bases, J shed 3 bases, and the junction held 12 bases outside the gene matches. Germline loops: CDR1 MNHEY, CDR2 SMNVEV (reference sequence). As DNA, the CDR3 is TGTGCCAGCAGTTTCTCTCCTGCCGGGACAGGGCGCTACGAGCAGTACTTC. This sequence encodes CASSFSPAGTGRYEQYF.

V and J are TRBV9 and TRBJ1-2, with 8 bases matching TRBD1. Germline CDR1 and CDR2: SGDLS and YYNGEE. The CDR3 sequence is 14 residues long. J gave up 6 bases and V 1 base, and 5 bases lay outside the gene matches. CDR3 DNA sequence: TGTGCCAGCAGCGTATTGGACAGGGATGATGGCTACACCTTC. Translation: CASSVLDRDDGYTF.

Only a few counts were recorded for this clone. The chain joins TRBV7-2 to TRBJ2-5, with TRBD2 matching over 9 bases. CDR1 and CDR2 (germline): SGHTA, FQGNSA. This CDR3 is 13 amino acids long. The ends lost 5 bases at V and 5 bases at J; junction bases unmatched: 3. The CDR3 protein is CASSISGGETQYF. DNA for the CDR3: TGTGCCAGCAGCATTAGCGGGGGTGAGACCCAGTACTTC.

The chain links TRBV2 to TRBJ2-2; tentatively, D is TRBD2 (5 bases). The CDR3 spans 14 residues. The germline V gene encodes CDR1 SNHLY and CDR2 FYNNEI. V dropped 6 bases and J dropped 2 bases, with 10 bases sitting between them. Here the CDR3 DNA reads TGTGCCAGCAGGGGGAGCACCAACACCGGGGAGCTGTTTTTT. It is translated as CASRGSTNTGELFF.

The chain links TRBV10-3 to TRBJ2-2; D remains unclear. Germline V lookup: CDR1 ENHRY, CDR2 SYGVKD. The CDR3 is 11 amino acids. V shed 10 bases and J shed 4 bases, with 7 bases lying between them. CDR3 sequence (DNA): TGTGCCACAAAATCCACCGGGGAGCTGTTTTTT. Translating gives CATKSTGELFF.

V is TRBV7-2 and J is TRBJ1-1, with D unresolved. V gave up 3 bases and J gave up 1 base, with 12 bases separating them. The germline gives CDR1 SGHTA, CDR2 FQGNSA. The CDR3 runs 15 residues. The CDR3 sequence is CASSFFGVKNTEAFF. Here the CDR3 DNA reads TGTGCCAGCAGCTTTTTCGGAGTCAAGAACACTGAAGCTTTCTTT. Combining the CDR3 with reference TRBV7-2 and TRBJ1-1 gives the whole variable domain GAGVSQSPSNKVTEKGKDVELRCDPISGHTALYWYRQSLGQGLEFLIYFQGNSAPDKSGLPSDRFSAERTGGSVSTLTIQRTQQEDSAVYLCASSFFGVKNTEAFFGQGTRLTVV.

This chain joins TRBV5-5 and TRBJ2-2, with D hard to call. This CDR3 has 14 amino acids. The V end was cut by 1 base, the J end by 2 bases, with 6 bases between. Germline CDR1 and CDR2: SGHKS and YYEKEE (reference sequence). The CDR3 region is CASSLYSNTGELFF. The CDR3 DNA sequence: TGTGCCAGCAGCTTGTATAGCAACACCGGGGAGCTGTTTTTT.

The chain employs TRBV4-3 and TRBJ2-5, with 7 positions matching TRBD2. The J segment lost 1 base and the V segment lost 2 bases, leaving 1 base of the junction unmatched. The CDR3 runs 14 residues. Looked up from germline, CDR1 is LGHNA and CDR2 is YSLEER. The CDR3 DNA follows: TGCGCCAGCAGCCAATCGGGGGGCCAAGAGACCCAGTACTTC. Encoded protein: CASSQSGGQETQYF.

The CDR3 DNA follows: TGTGCCAGCAACCGCGGGGGACAGGGTGGCAACACCATATATTTT. Its translation: CASNRGGQGGNTIYF. The rearrangement uses TRBV9 and TRBJ1-3; 9 bases fit TRBD1. Germline V CDR1 and CDR2: SGDLS, YYNGEE. The V and J ends lost 6 bases and 7 bases, in that order; junction bases with no gene match: 11. This CDR3 is built from 15 residues.

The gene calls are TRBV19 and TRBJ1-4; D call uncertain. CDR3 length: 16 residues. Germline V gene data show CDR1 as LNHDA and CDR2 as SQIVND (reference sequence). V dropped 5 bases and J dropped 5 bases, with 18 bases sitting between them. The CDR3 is CASSRTRQASNEKLFF. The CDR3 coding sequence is TGTGCCAGTAGTCGTACAAGGCAGGCGTCGAATGAAAAACTGTTTTTT.

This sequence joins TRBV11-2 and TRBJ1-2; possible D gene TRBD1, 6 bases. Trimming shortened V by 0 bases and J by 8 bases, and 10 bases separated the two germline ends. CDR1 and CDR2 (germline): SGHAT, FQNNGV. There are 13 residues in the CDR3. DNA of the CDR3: TGTGCCAGCAGCTTAGAGGACAGAAGGGGCTACACCTTC. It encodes CASSLEDRRGYTF.

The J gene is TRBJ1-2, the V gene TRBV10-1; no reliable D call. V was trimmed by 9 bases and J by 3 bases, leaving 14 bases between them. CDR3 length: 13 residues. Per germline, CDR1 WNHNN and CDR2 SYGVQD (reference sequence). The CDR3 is CASAPGGHYGYTF. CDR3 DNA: TGCGCCAGTGCACCGGGAGGACACTATGGCTACACCTTC.

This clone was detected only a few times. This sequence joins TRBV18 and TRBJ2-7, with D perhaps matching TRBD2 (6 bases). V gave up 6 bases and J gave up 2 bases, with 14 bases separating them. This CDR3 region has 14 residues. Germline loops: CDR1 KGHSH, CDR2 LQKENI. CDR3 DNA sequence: TGTGCCAGCTCCCTTCAGGAGGGGACCTACGAGCAGTACTTC. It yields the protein CASSLQEGTYEQYF.

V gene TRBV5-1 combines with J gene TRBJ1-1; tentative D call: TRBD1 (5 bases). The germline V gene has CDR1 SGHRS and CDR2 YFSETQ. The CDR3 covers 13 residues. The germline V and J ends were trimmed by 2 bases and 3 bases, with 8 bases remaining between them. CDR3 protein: CASSFGGYTEAFF. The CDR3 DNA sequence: TGCGCCAGCAGCTTCGGGGGGTACACTGAAGCTTTCTTT. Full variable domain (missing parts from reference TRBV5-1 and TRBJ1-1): KAGVTQTPRYLIKTRGQQVTLSCSPISGHRSVSWYQQTPGQGLQFLFEYFSETQRNKGNFPGRFSGRQFSNSRSEMNVSTLELGDSALYLCASSFGGYTEAFFGQGTRLTVV.